This T cell receptor (beta chain) is from a study of blood T cell repertoires in COVID-19. TCRdb's table, derived via immunoSEQ multiplex PCR, lists solely in-frame clones and lacks some. The sample holds 75,000 or so clones, around nine tenths seen once. The CDR3 contains 15 residues. V was cut by 1 base and J by 7 bases, with 16 bases left in between. Germline V CDR1 and CDR2: LGHDT, YNNKEL (reference sequence). The TCR originated in a woman older than 75 with active or convalescent COVID-19. Sequences were obtained from peripheral blood. This chain uses TRBV3-1 (or the pseudogene TRBV3-2) with TRBJ1-2, with D possibly being TRBD1 (5 bases). As DNA, the CDR3 is TGTGCCAGCAGCCAAGGACGGAGCGGGGGGGGTGGCTACACCTTC. Residues: CASSQGRSGGGGYTF.